A selection of T cell receptor beta chains follows, all from one sample in a study of metastatic and nonmetastatic thyroid tumors. TCRdb called clones again from the PCR reads with MiXCR. The sample includes about 20,000 clones, about 32% of them seen just once. Input material: tumor tissue. These receptor sequences come from a male donor with papillary thyroid cancer or a benign thyroid nodule (not recorded which). Some clones in this sample may be carry-over from other donors' samples. CDR3s include the opening cysteine and the closing phenylalanine or tryptophan. Each record gives: J gene, D gene, clone size, V gene, CDR3 DNA, CDR3 protein. A D gene is named only where the DNA matches it firmly. Clone size, where shown, is once, few, many, or a class for clones that have expanded.

>TRBJ1-1|NA|many|TRBV4-3
TGCGCCAGCAGCCAAGCGTCGGAGGGGTTTAAGTTTAGTGGATTTGACGAAGCTTTCTTT
CASSQASEGFKFSGFDEAFF
>TRBJ2-5|NA|NA|TRBV6-2/TRBV6-3
TGTGCCAGCAGCCCCGGGTTTGGGGAGACCCAGTACTTC
CASSPGFGETQYF
>TRBJ2-7|NA|NA|TRBV28
TGTGCCAGCAGTTTACGAGGTGGGTACGAGCAGTACTTC
CASSLRGGYEQYF
>TRBJ1-6|NA|NA|TRBV9
TGTGCCAGCTCAGGGGCAAATTCACCCCTCCACTTT
CASSGANSPLHF
>TRBJ2-3|NA|NA|TRBV12-3/TRBV12-4
TGTGCCAGCAGTTTTACAGATACACAGTATTTT
CASSFTDTQYF
>TRBJ2-7|TRBD2|NA|TRBV5-1
TGCGCCAGCAGCTCCAATGGACTAGCGGGAGGAGGCGAGCAGTACTTC
CASSSNGLAGGGEQYF
>TRBJ1-1|NA|few|TRBV11-3
TGTGCCAGCAGCCCCGGTGGGGGGAGCACTGAAGCTTTCTTT
CASSPGGGSTEAFF
>TRBJ1-2|NA|NA|TRBV4-3
TGCGCCAGCAGCCAGGAAAACGTATTTAGCTATGGCTACACCTTC
CASSQENVFSYGYTF
>TRBJ2-2|TRBD2|medium-sized|TRBV9
TGTGCCAGCAGCGTATGGACTAGCCCTTCCACCGGGGAGCTGTTTTTT
CASSVWTSPSTGELFF
>TRBJ2-2|TRBD2|few|TRBV5-1
TGCGCCAGCAGCTTGGAACTGGCGCGGGAGGAGGCCGGGGAGCTGTTTTTT
CASSLELAREEAGELFF
>TRBJ1-3|NA|once|TRBV5-1
TGCGCCAGCAGCTTGTCGGGGGGCCAGGGAAACACCATATATTTT
CASSLSGGQGNTIYF
>TRBJ2-7|TRBD2|NA|TRBV11-3
TGTGCCAGCAGCTTTAGCGGGAGCCCCTACGAGCAGTACTTC
CASSFSGSPYEQYF
>TRBJ1-5|TRBD1|medium-sized|TRBV6-1
TGTGCCAGCAGTGAGGACAGGGGCGGTCAGCCCCAGCATTTT
CASSEDRGGQPQHF
>TRBJ2-1|NA|NA|TRBV6-1
TGTGCCAGCAGTGAGAGGACAGAACGGGGTGAGCAGTTCTTC
CASSERTERGEQFF
>TRBJ1-6|TRBD1|NA|TRBV5-6
TGTGCCAGCAGCCGGTCATCTGGGACAGGGCTTTCACCCCTCCACTTT
CASSRSSGTGLSPLHF
>TRBJ2-1|NA|NA|TRBV6-2/TRBV6-3
TGTGCCAGCATTGGGTCGGGGGAGCTGTTCTTC
CASIGSGELFF
>TRBJ2-6|NA|many|TRBV29-1
TGCAGCGTCCGAACGGGACTTAACTCTGGGGCCAACGTCCTGACTTTC
CSVRTGLNSGANVLTF
>TRBJ1-4|TRBD1|many|TRBV18
TGTGCCAGCTCACGAGCAGGGGGCGTTGATGAAAAACTGTTTTTT
CASSRAGGVDEKLFF
>TRBJ1-2|NA|NA|TRBV27
TGTGCCAGCAGTTTGTACCGGGGGCTATATGGCTACACCTTC
CASSLYRGLYGYTF
>TRBJ1-2|NA|NA|TRBV20-1
TGCAGCGCGAAGGACAGTGGATCCTATGGCTACACCTTC
CSAKDSGSYGYTF
>TRBJ1-1|NA|NA|TRBV11-1
TGTGCCAGGAGCCATGGTCACCTCCCCCCCCACGGGACTGAAGCTTTCTTT
CARSHGHLPPHGTEAFF
>TRBJ1-5|NA|NA|TRBV7-2
TGTGCCAGCAGCTACAACCAGGGGTTCTATCAGCCCCAGCATTTT
CASSYNQGFYQPQHF
>TRBJ2-1|NA|many|TRBV5-1
TGCGCCAGCAGCGGGCGGGAGCAGTTCTTC
CASSGREQFF
>TRBJ2-1|TRBD1|large|TRBV12-3/TRBV12-4
TGTGCCAGCAGAAGAGAAACAGGGGTCGATGAGCAGTTCTTC
CASRRETGVDEQFF
>TRBJ2-1|TRBD2|NA|TRBV5-1
TGCGCCAGCAGCGCGGCAGCGGGAAGATACAATGAGCAGTTCTTC
CASSAAAGRYNEQFF
>TRBJ2-2|NA|many|TRBV4-1
TGCGCCAGCAGCCAAGATACTCTAAACACCGGGGAGCTGTTTTTT
CASSQDTLNTGELFF
>TRBJ1-1|NA|NA|TRBV20-1
TGCAGTGCTAGTGATCGGGGGGGCTGTGGAGGCACTGAAGCTTTCTTT
CSASDRGGCGGTEAFF
>TRBJ1-2|NA|many|TRBV9
TGTGCCAGCAGCGTTGGGACAAACTATGGCTACACCTTC
CASSVGTNYGYTF
>TRBJ2-2|NA|NA|TRBV11-3
TGTGCCAGCAGCTTAGGTTCCCCTGAAGGTTCCGGGGAGCTGTTTTTT
CASSLGSPEGSGELFF
>TRBJ2-7|NA|NA|TRBV2
TGTGCCAGCAGGTCGGACAGCTCCTACGAGCAGTACTTC
CASRSDSSYEQYF
>TRBJ1-2|TRBD1|NA|TRBV7-9
TGTGCCAGCAGCTTAAAGGGACAGAGCTATGGCTACACCTTC
CASSLKGQSYGYTF
>TRBJ2-7|NA|NA|TRBV20-1
TGCAGTGCTAGAGGGTTTCCCAGGGTGTCCTACGAGCAGTACTTC
CSARGFPRVSYEQYF
>TRBJ2-6|NA|NA|TRBV4-3
TGCGCCAGCAGCCAAGGATACTTCTCTGGGGCCAACGTCCTGACTTTC
CASSQGYFSGANVLTF
>TRBJ2-7|TRBD2|NA|TRBV6-1
TGTGCCAGCAGCCCGTTCGGGAGGGAAGGGTACGAGCAGTACTTC
CASSPFGREGYEQYF
>TRBJ2-2|NA|few|TRBV6-1
TGTGCCAGCAGTGCAAGGAGCACCGGGGAGCTGTTTTTT
CASSARSTGELFF
>TRBJ2-1|TRBD2|few|TRBV12-3/TRBV12-4
TGTGCCAGCAGTTTTCTGAGCGGGAGTGCAAATGAGCAGTTCTTC
CASSFLSGSANEQFF
>TRBJ1-3|NA|NA|TRBV5-4
TGTGCCAGCAGCTTAAGGAGACGCTCAGGGGTCTCTGGAAACACCATATATTTT
CASSLRRRSGVSGNTIYF
>TRBJ2-3|TRBD1|NA|TRBV3-1
TGTGCCAGCAGCCAACTCAACGTCCAGGGACAGGGCGGCACAGATACGCAGTATTTT
CASSQLNVQGQGGTDTQYF
>TRBJ1-1|NA|NA|TRBV6-2/TRBV6-3
TGTGCCAGCAGTTACTCGACACCCTTGGAAGCTTTCTTT
CASSYSTPLEAFF
>TRBJ2-3|TRBD2|NA|TRBV27
TGTGCCAGCAGTTTACTTGGACTAGCCCGAACGTCAGATACGCAGTATTTT
CASSLLGLARTSDTQYF
>TRBJ1-2|NA|NA|TRBV6-1
TGTGCCAGCAGCCCCGACCCGGCGGGCGGCTACACCTTC
CASSPDPAGGYTF
>TRBJ2-1|NA|few|TRBV7-2
TGTGCCAGCACGCTTAGGGGTTCCGGGGAGCAGTTCTTC
CASTLRGSGEQFF
>TRBJ2-7|TRBD1|few|TRBV12-3/TRBV12-4
TGTGCCAGCAGCCCACAGGGGGCGAACGAGCAGTACTTC
CASSPQGANEQYF
>TRBJ1-1|NA|many|TRBV10-3
TGTGCCATTGGGGGGGGACTACAAGACACTGAAGCTTTCTTT
CAIGGGLQDTEAFF
>TRBJ2-5|TRBD1|many|TRBV5-4
TGTGCCAGCAGCTTGGCCGGGACAGGGACGGAGACCCAGTACTTC
CASSLAGTGTETQYF
>TRBJ1-3|NA|many|TRBV5-8
TGTGCCAGCAGCCTGGGGGCGGCCAGCTCTGGAAACACCATATATTTT
CASSLGAASSGNTIYF
>TRBJ2-7|NA|NA|TRBV4-1
TGCGCCAGCAGCCAAGATTACGGCGAGCAGTACTTC
CASSQDYGEQYF
>TRBJ1-2|NA|few|TRBV6-1
TGTGCCAGCGGACGGGGGTTAGAGGGCTACACCTTC
CASGRGLEGYTF
>TRBJ2-1|TRBD2|few|TRBV11-1
TGTGCCAGCAGCCAAAGTGGAAGCGGGGGAGACAATGAGCAGTTCTTC
CASSQSGSGGDNEQFF
>TRBJ2-7|NA|few|TRBV7-6
TGTGCCAGCAGCTTACTAGCGCAGTCCTACGAGCAGTACTTC
CASSLLAQSYEQYF
>TRBJ2-3|NA|many|TRBV3-1
TGTGCCAGCAGCCAAGATGGACGACACACAGATACGCAGTATTTT
CASSQDGRHTDTQYF
>TRBJ2-7|TRBD1|NA|TRBV7-2
TGTGCCAGCAGCTCGCGGACAGGGCAAGAGCAGTACTTC
CASSSRTGQEQYF
>TRBJ1-3|TRBD1|NA|TRBV6-1
TGTGTCAGCAGTGCCTCTCAGGGGGCGGGCGGAAACACTATATATTTT
CVSSASQGAGGNTIYF
>TRBJ1-2|NA|few|TRBV5-1
TGCGCCAGCAGCTTGGAGTATGGCTACACCTTC
CASSLEYGYTF
>TRBJ2-7|NA|NA|TRBV18
TGTGCCAGCTCACCAAATGGCGACAGGAGCTACTACGAGCAGTACTTC
CASSPNGDRSYYEQYF
>TRBJ1-1|NA|few|TRBV18
TGTGCCAGCTCACCAACGAGGCAGGGGAACACTGAAGCTTTCTTT
CASSPTRQGNTEAFF
>TRBJ1-4|NA|many|TRBV7-9
TGTGCCAGCAGCCCCCGTTATGGCAGGGAAATTTTGAAAAAACTGTTTTTT
CASSPRYGREILKKLFF